Below, 23 T cell receptor beta chains from the same sample are listed, as sequenced in a study of T cell clones after liver transplantation. The repertoire was sequenced with immunoSEQ multiplex PCR; TCRdb's copy has only in-frame clones and lacks some. The sample carries some 110,000 clones, less than 95% recorded once. Source: CD4+ T cells from blood, taken 12 months after liver transplant. These receptors originate from a human patient who received a liver transplant. Certain T cells may be donor cells from the graft.

The V and J genes are TRBV28 and TRBJ2-1; TRBD2 is a possible D gene (5 bases). Trimming stripped 5 bases from V and 3 bases from J, with 8 bases between. The CDR3 totals 13 residues. Germline lookup yields CDR1 MDHEN and CDR2 SYDVKM. CDR3: CASSLSDYNEQFF. Written as DNA, the CDR3 is TGTGCCAGCAGTCTTAGCGACTACAATGAGCAGTTCTTC.

V gene TRBV6-1 combines with J gene TRBJ2-5; D is possibly TRBD2 (5 bases). V shed 3 bases and J shed 2 bases, with 7 bases lying between them. Germline CDR1 MNHNS, CDR2 SASEGT. CDR3 length: 13 amino acids. CDR3 sequence reads: CASSEVAQETQYF. The CDR3 DNA follows: TGTGCCAGCAGTGAGGTAGCGCAAGAGACCCAGTACTTC.

Points on this clone: The sample holds other DNA sequences that translate to the same CDR3. J is TRBJ1-5 and V is TRBV28; D gene unclear. CDR1 and CDR2 (germline): MDHEN, SYDVKM. V was pared by 3 bases and J by 7 bases, with 7 bases between. The CDR3 is made up of 12 amino acids. The CDR3 is CASSFSGQPQHF. The CDR3 DNA reads TGTGCCAGCAGTTTTAGTGGGCAGCCCCAGCATTTT.

The table lists this clone with a count of one. The CDR3 loop is CASNPSGTTYNEQFF. CDR3 nucleotides: TGTGCCAGCAACCCAAGCGGGACCACCTACAATGAGCAGTTCTTC. V usage is TRBV9 and J usage is TRBJ2-1, with 7 bases identical to TRBD2. The CDR3 has 15 residues. V trimming: 6 bases; J trimming: 2 bases; junction bases outside the gene matches: 8. Germline CDR1 SGDLS, CDR2 YYNGEE. The full variable domain, completed using reference TRBV9 and TRBJ2-1, is DSGVTQTPKHLITATGQRVTLRCSPRSGDLSVYWYQQSLDQGLQFLIQYYNGEERAKGNILERFSAQQFPDLHSELNLSSLELGDSALYFCASNPSGTTYNEQFFGPGTRLTVL.

Here the CDR3 reads CASSLNTANTEAFF. Here the CDR3 DNA reads TGCGCCAGCAGCTTGAATACAGCTAACACTGAAGCTTTCTTT. The rearrangement uses TRBV5-1 and TRBJ1-1; D is ambiguous. V lost 1 base and J lost 2, with 9 bases in between. Per the germline V gene, CDR1 is SGHRS and CDR2 is YFSETQ. CDR3 length: 14 amino acids.

CDR3 nucleotides: TGTGCCAGCAGCCCGCCGGGACTAGCGGGAACTGAGCAGTTCTTC. Encoded protein: CASSPPGLAGTEQFF. The chain recombines TRBV9 with TRBJ2-1, with 13 bases that match TRBD2. V trimming: 4 bases; J trimming: 9 bases; junction bases outside the gene matches: 7. Per the germline V gene, CDR1 is SGDLS and CDR2 is YYNGEE. This CDR3 comprises 15 residues. Together with reference TRBV9 and TRBJ2-1, the CDR3 gives the full variable domain: DSGVTQTPKHLITATGQRVTLRCSPRSGDLSVYWYQQSLDQGLQFLIQYYNGEERAKGNILERFSAQQFPDLHSELNLSSLELGDSALYFCASSPPGLAGTEQFFGPGTRLTVL.

The chain uses TRBV11-2 and TRBJ1-4, with 7 bases identical to TRBD1. In germline, CDR1 is SGHAT, CDR2 FQNNGV. CDR3 length: 15 residues. After removal of 5 bases from V and 4 bases from J, the junction contained 7 bases not matched to a gene. The CDR3 spells CASSSQGGINEKLFF. The DNA of the CDR3 is TGTGCCAGCAGCAGTCAGGGGGGGATTAATGAAAAACTGTTTTTT.

Concerning this clone: Its ends do not fully match the called genes, so a read error is possible. This rearrangement joins TRBV29-1 to TRBJ2-2; D possibly corresponds to TRBD1 (6 bases). The germline CDR1 and CDR2 sequences are SQVTM and ANQGSEA. CDR3 length: 14 residues. The CDR3 loop reads CSVGYRVATGELVF. As DNA, the CDR3 is TGCAGCGTTGGTTACAGGGTTGCCACCGGGGAGCTGGTTTTT.

The rearrangement joins TRBV5-1 to TRBJ2-7; D remains ambiguous. The CDR3 runs 12 residues. Per the germline V gene, CDR1 is SGHRS and CDR2 is YFSETQ. V dropped 0 bases and J dropped 6 bases, with 7 bases sitting between them. The CDR3 sequence is CASSLEGLEQYF. Written as DNA, the CDR3 is TGCGCCAGCAGCTTGGAAGGGCTCGAGCAGTACTTC.

The chain recombines TRBV9 with TRBJ2-1; 8 positions agree with TRBD1. CDR3 size: 16 residues. Germline V lookup: CDR1 SGDLS, CDR2 YYNGEE. The trim removed 1 base at V and 1 base at J, leaving 4 bases unmatched. The CDR3 DNA follows: TGTGCCAGCAGCGTACTCAGGACAGGGTCCTACAATGAGCAGTTCTTC. Residues: CASSVLRTGSYNEQFF.

V usage is TRBV4-2 and J usage is TRBJ1-4; D is unclear. V gave up 0 bases and J gave up 8 bases, with 7 bases separating them. Germline assignment: CDR1 LGHNA and CDR2 YNFKEQ. The CDR3 sequence is 13 residues long. CDR3: CASSQDLTEKLFF. The CDR3 DNA reads as TGTGCCAGCAGCCAAGATTTGACAGAAAAACTGTTTTTT.

This chain links TRBV7-8 with TRBJ2-3; D gene uncertain. The germline gives CDR1 SGHVS, CDR2 FQNEAQ. With 3 bases removed from V and 3 bases from J, the gap between germline ends came to 7 bases. This CDR3 spans 13 amino acids. The CDR3 sequence is CASSFLRTDTQYF. The DNA of the CDR3 is TGTGCCAGCAGCTTTCTCCGGACAGATACGCAGTATTTT.

The V gene is TRBV9, the J gene TRBJ2-5, with D possibly being TRBD2 (6 bases). The germline CDR1 and CDR2 sequences are SGDLS and YYNGEE. V lost 7 bases and J lost 7, with 14 bases in between. The CDR3 totals 12 residues. CDR3 residues: CASGGGGRTQYF. DNA for the CDR3: TGTGCCAGCGGTGGGGGAGGCAGGACCCAGTACTTC.

The chain combines TRBV7-9 with TRBJ1-2, with D uncertain. Deletions cut 6 bases from V and 7 bases from J, with 12 bases between. The CDR3 is 12 residues long. Germline assignment: CDR1 SEHNR and CDR2 FQNEAQ (reference sequence). The CDR3 spells CASRMTMSGYTF. CDR3 bases: TGTGCCAGCAGGATGACAATGTCTGGCTACACCTTC.

The rearrangement joins TRBV9 to TRBJ1-5; TRBD1 is a possible D gene (5 bases). The CDR3 spans 13 residues. The V gene lost 0 bases and the J gene lost 7 bases, with 8 bases spanning the gap. The germline CDR1 and CDR2 sequences are SGDLS and YYNGEE. CDR3 amino acids: CASSVGDRQPQHF. For the CDR3, the DNA is TGTGCCAGCAGCGTAGGAGACAGACAGCCCCAGCATTTT.

The chain combines TRBV7-8 with TRBJ1-2; 10 nucleotides align to TRBD1. Unmatched junction bases numbered 6, after V lost 4 bases and J lost 7 bases. The germline V gene encodes CDR1 SGHVS and CDR2 FQNEAQ. The CDR3 consists of 14 residues. The CDR3 DNA is TGTGCCAGCAGCTCTCATCGACAGGGGGCTGGCTACACCTTC. It is translated as CASSSHRQGAGYTF.

The chain combines TRBV5-6 with TRBJ2-5; no reliable D call. The CDR3 sequence is 14 residues long. V was trimmed by 0 bases and J by 0 bases, leaving 6 bases between them. Germline CDR1 reads SGHDT; CDR2 reads YYEEEE. The DNA of the CDR3 is TGTGCCAGCAGCTTGGTCGTTAACCAAGAGACCCAGTACTTC. This codes for CASSLVVNQETQYF.

The V call is TRBV7-6, the J call TRBJ2-3, with 9 positions matching TRBD2. J was trimmed by 2 bases and V by 6 bases; bases with no gene match: 9. CDR1 is SGHVS, CDR2 FNYEAQ, per germline. This CDR3 has 16 amino acids. The CDR3 sequence: CASSRLTSGPTDTQYF. In DNA, the CDR3 is TGTGCCAGCAGTCGGCTGACTAGCGGCCCCACAGATACGCAGTATTTT.

This chain connects TRBV7-6 to TRBJ1-3, with 8 bases aligning to TRBD1. V shed 5 bases, J shed 0 bases, and the junction held 15 bases outside the gene matches. CDR1 and CDR2 from the germline V gene are SGHVS and FNYEAQ. CDR3 length equals 19 residues. CDR3 coding DNA: TGTGCCAGCAGCGCAGGACAGGGCCAGATGAGGGGCTCTGGAAACACCATATATTTT. This gives the protein CASSAGQGQMRGSGNTIYF. The variable domain in full, completed from reference TRBV7-6 and TRBJ1-3, reads GAGVSQSPRYKVTKRGQDVALRCDPISGHVSLYWYRQALGQGPEFLTYFNYEAQQDKSGLPNDRFSAERPEGSISTLTIQRTEQRDSAMYRCASSAGQGQMRGSGNTIYFGEGSWLTVV.

The genes are TRBV7-2 and TRBJ2-7, with TRBD2 matching 9 bases. After removal of 0 bases from V and 4 bases from J, the junction contained 7 bases not matched to a gene. The CDR3 spans 16 residues. Germline lookup yields CDR1 SGHTA and CDR2 FQGNSA. The CDR3 protein is CASSLARASGKYEQYF. CDR3 DNA sequence: TGTGCCAGCAGCTTAGCGCGGGCTAGCGGGAAGTACGAGCAGTACTTC.

This clone was detected once. The chain employs TRBV10-3 and TRBJ2-3; tentatively, D is TRBD1 or TRBD2 (5 bases each). The CDR3 has 14 residues. With 0 bases removed from V and 7 bases from J, the gap between germline ends came to 11 bases. The germline CDR1 and CDR2 sequences are ENHRY and SYGVKD. CDR3 sequence: CAISESRGANTQYF. The CDR3 bases are TGTGCCATCAGTGAGTCGCGAGGGGCGAATACGCAGTATTTT.

This clone appeared a few times. V usage is TRBV18 and J usage is TRBJ2-7; 7 bases align to TRBD2. Germline V gene data show CDR1 as KGHSH and CDR2 as LQKENI. Trimming removed 0 bases from V and 6 bases from J; junction bases left unmatched: 8. CDR3 length: 15 residues. CDR3 loop: CASSPPMGGDSEQYF. The CDR3 DNA reads as TGTGCCAGCTCACCACCTATGGGAGGGGACTCCGAGCAGTACTTC.

The genes are TRBV7-9 and TRBJ2-1; D perhaps matches TRBD2 (6 bases). The CDR3 covers 19 residues. Germline V gene sequence: CDR1 SEHNR, CDR2 FQNEAQ (reference sequence). The V end was cut by 1 base, the J end by 9 bases, with 28 bases between. CDR3 amino acids: CASSLVTGRLVELRSEQFF. In DNA form, the CDR3 reads TGTGCCAGCAGCTTAGTAACGGGACGACTAGTGGAGCTTCGGAGTGAGCAGTTCTTC.